One and the same sample provided the 8 T cell receptor beta chains below, sequenced in a study of T cells in Graves' hyperthyroidism and ophthalmopathy. Researchers took RNA transcripts and amplified the TCR beta CDR3 regions from them. TCR CDR3 regions were first amplified by RT-PCR with HTBI primers. TCRdb reprocessed the multiplex PCR reads via MiXCR and lists one record per CDR3 protein. The table records a few hundred thousand distinct CDR3 sequences, roughly 15% of them present only once. Input material: blood. The receptors were sampled from a woman aged 40 to 50 with Graves' hyperthyroidism that later progressed to Graves' ophthalmopathy.

The gene calls are TRBV5-1 and TRBJ2-1; the match to TRBD1 covers 7 bases. J gave up 7 bases and V 3 bases, and 4 bases lay outside the gene matches. CDR3 length: 13 residues. Germline lookup yields CDR1 SGHRS and CDR2 YFSETQ. CDR3 residues: CASSWDRQNEQFF. The CDR3 DNA reads as TGCGCCAGCAGCTGGGACAGACAAAATGAGCAGTTCTTC.

This clonotype was counted between two and nine times. The chain joins TRBV5-1 to TRBJ2-3, with 9 bases matching TRBD1. The CDR3 totals 16 residues. Unmatched junction bases numbered 11, after V lost 7 bases and J lost 2 bases. CDR1 is SGHRS and CDR2 is YFSETQ in the germline V gene. CDR3 sequence (DNA): TGCGCCAGCGGCTCCTTTGGGACAGGGCACACAGATACGCAGTATTTT. Residues: CASGSFGTGHTDTQYF. Full variable domain (outside the CDR3, taken from reference TRBV5-1 and TRBJ2-3): KAGVTQTPRYLIKTRGQQVTLSCSPISGHRSVSWYQQTPGQGLQFLFEYFSETQRNKGNFPGRFSGRQFSNSRSEMNVSTLELGDSALYLCASGSFGTGHTDTQYFGPGTRLTVL.

V gene TRBV7-2 combines with J gene TRBJ2-1; the match to TRBD2 covers 14 bases. CDR1 SGHTA and CDR2 FQGNSA come from the germline V gene. The V gene end was trimmed by 2 bases and the J gene end by 2 bases; junction bases not matched to a gene: 5. This CDR3 region has 18 residues. The CDR3: CASSLWGLAGAAYNEQFF. The CDR3, as DNA: TGTGCCAGCAGCTTATGGGGACTAGCGGGAGCAGCCTACAATGAGCAGTTCTTC.

The table lists this clonotype with many counts. The rearrangement uses TRBV3-1 and TRBJ2-5; 8 bases fit TRBD2. CDR1 and CDR2 (germline): LGHDT, YNNKEL (reference sequence). The CDR3 extends over 16 amino acids. Trimming at V came to 0 bases and at J to 5 bases, leaving 8 bases not matched to a gene. This CDR3 reads CASSQDTSGPVETQYF. The CDR3 DNA reads TGTGCCAGCAGCCAAGATACTAGCGGCCCAGTGGAGACCCAGTACTTC.

This clonotype has only a few counts. This chain connects TRBV3-1 to TRBJ1-6; a possible D gene is TRBD1 (6 bases). Deletions cut 3 bases from V and 16 bases from J, with 10 bases between. The CDR3 totals 11 residues. Germline values: CDR1 LGHDT, CDR2 YNNKEL (reference sequence). DNA for the CDR3: TGTGCCAGCAGCCAGCAGGGGATTCTCCACTTT. Its translation is CASSQQGILHF.

At least ten counts were recorded for this clonotype. The rearrangement uses TRBV6-6 and TRBJ1-1, with D hard to call. This CDR3 spans 14 amino acids. Germline V lookup: CDR1 MNHNY, CDR2 SVGAGI (reference sequence). With 0 bases removed from V and 7 bases from J, the gap between germline ends came to 12 bases. In DNA, the CDR3 is TGTGCCAGCAGTTACTCCCCGGGAAGCGGTGAAGCTTTCTTT. Translating gives CASSYSPGSGEAFF.

This clonotype was observed at least ten times. V is TRBV20-1 and J is TRBJ2-7; D call uncertain. The CDR3 length is 16 residues. Germline V gene data show CDR1 as DFQATT and CDR2 as SNEGSKA (reference sequence). Trimming stripped 3 bases from V and 2 bases from J, with 20 bases between. CDR3 coding DNA: TGCAGTGCTAGGGTGTTCCCGACATCGGCGGCCTACGAGCAGTACTTC. Residues: CSARVFPTSAAYEQYF.

This clonotype appeared once. This chain's CDR3 is CASTRKGGSYGYTF. The CDR3 nucleotides are TGTGCCAGCACCCGAAAAGGAGGGTCCTATGGCTACACCTTC. This sequence joins TRBV27 and TRBJ1-2, with no clear D. Germline V CDR1 and CDR2: MNHEY, SMNVEV (reference sequence). This CDR3 comprises 14 residues. Trimming shortened V by 7 bases and J by 4 bases, and 16 bases separated the two germline ends.